This is a list of T cell receptor beta chains from one sample in a study of cytomegalovirus exposure and HLA in healthy donors. TCRdb's table, derived via immunoSEQ multiplex PCR, lists solely in-frame clones and lacks some. This table holds tens of thousands of clones, about 63% found once. Sequencing used PBMCs. These receptors were taken from a man in his fifties in good health and CMV-seropositive. The CDR3 runs from the conserved cysteine through the conserved F or W. A D gene is named only where the DNA matches it firmly. Clone size is shown for a subset of rows, as once, few, many or a class of expanded clone.

V,J,D,size,DNA,CDR3
TRBV5-6,TRBJ2-1,TRBD2,few,TGTGCCAGCAGCTTATCGACTAGCGGGAATGAGCAGTTCTTC,CASSLSTSGNEQFF
TRBV19,TRBJ2-3,TRBD2,-,TGTGCCAGTAGTATGGCGGGAGTAGCAGATACGCAGTATTTT,CASSMAGVADTQYF
TRBV29-1,TRBJ2-7,TRBD2,few,TGCAGCGTCTTAAAACTAGCGGGCACTGCCTACGAGCAGTACTTC,CSVLKLAGTAYEQYF
TRBV5-6,TRBJ2-1,-,few,TGTGCCAGCAGCTTGGCGGCCCTAGGGGCTTACAATGAGCAGTTCTTC,CASSLAALGAYNEQFF
TRBV7-2,TRBJ1-1,-,-,TGTGCCAGCAGCATCCGACGGGTGAACACTGAAGCTTTCTTT,CASSIRRVNTEAFF
TRBV18,TRBJ1-1,-,-,TGTGCCAGCTCATGGAGTGTGGGGGGCACTGAAGCTTTCTTT,CASSWSVGGTEAFF
TRBV30,TRBJ2-7,-,-,TGTGCCTGGACACCCGTTGGCCCCTACGAGCAGTACTTC,CAWTPVGPYEQYF
TRBV7-3,TRBJ2-2,-,few,TGTGCCAGCAGCCGAGGACTGTTGGACACCGGGGAGCTGTTTTTT,CASSRGLLDTGELFF
TRBV9,TRBJ2-3,TRBD2,-,TGTGCCAGCCAACCAGGGACTAGGACAGATACGCAGTATTTT,CASQPGTRTDTQYF
TRBV11-3,TRBJ2-1,TRBD1,-,TGTGCCAGCGGGACAGGGGGGTTCAATGAGCAGTTCTTC,CASGTGGFNEQFF
TRBV7-2,TRBJ2-7,TRBD2,-,TGTGCCAGCAGCTCACACGGGACTAGCGGGAGGGCGCTGCAGTACTTC,CASSSHGTSGRALQYF
TRBV28,TRBJ2-7,TRBD1,-,TGTGCCAGCACATCGACAGGGAGAGAGCAGTACTTC,CASTSTGREQYF
TRBV29-1,TRBJ2-1,TRBD2,few,TGCAGCGTTGCCCAGGGGGCTAGCGGGAGTCATGAGCAGTTCTTC,CSVAQGASGSHEQFF
TRBV4-2,TRBJ2-7,-,-,TGTGCCAGCAGCACAGGGAAATACGAGCAGTACTTC,CASSTGKYEQYF
TRBV29-1,TRBJ1-1,TRBD1,-,TGCAGCGTTGGCGGACAGGGGCCTGAAGCTTTCTTT,CSVGGQGPEAFF
TRBV5-4,TRBJ1-3,-,-,TGTGCCAGCAGCTTGTGGGGCCCTGGAAACACCATATATTTT,CASSLWGPGNTIYF
TRBV7-9,TRBJ2-5,TRBD1,few,TGTGCCAGCAGCGACCGGACAGGCGGAGAGACCCAGTACTTC,CASSDRTGGETQYF
TRBV9,TRBJ1-1,TRBD1,-,TGTGCCAGCAGCGAGACAGGGGGCGAATATACTGAAGCTTTCTTT,CASSETGGEYTEAFF
TRBV4-3,TRBJ2-7,-,-,TGCGCCAGCAGCCAACAGGTATACTACGAGCAGTACTTC,CASSQQVYYEQYF
TRBV30,TRBJ2-7,-,-,TGTGCCTGGAGTGTAAGCGGCGAGCAGTACTTC,CAWSVSGEQYF
TRBV29-1,TRBJ1-4,-,-,TGCAGCGTTGGGGTCCCGGGTAAACGTTCTGAAAAACTGTTTTTT,CSVGVPGKRSEKLFF
TRBV6-5,TRBJ1-5,TRBD1,-,TGTGCCAGCAGCCCGGGACAGGGAAACAATCAGCCCCAGCATTTT,CASSPGQGNNQPQHF